One and the same sample provided the 29 T cell receptor beta chains below, sequenced in a study of control samples from healthy donors and cancer patients. Assay used: immunoSEQ multiplex PCR; TCRdb lists only in-frame clones, some missing. The repertoire holds 150,000 to 200,000 clones, with roughly 92% as singletons. The sample was blood. Every receptor here comes from a man aged 25 to 45 in good health.

This clone was found once. V usage is TRBV29-1 and J usage is TRBJ2-1; weak D call: TRBD2 (6 bases). The CDR3 loop spans 17 amino acids. Trimming removed 1 base from V and 0 bases from J, with 16 bases in between. CDR1 and CDR2 (germline): SQVTM, ANQGSEA. As DNA, the CDR3 is TGCAGCGTTGAAGGAGTAGCGGATCCTATCTCCTACAATGAGCAGTTCTTC. Translation gives CSVEGVADPISYNEQFF.

V gene TRBV12-3 or TRBV12-4 combines with J gene TRBJ1-3; D call uncertain. This CDR3 is built from 13 residues. V dropped 10 bases and J dropped 4 bases, with 14 bases sitting between them. Written as DNA, the CDR3 is TGTGCCACTCGTACCGGAGGAGGAAACACCATATATTTT. This gives the protein CATRTGGGNTIYF.

The chain couples TRBV7-9 to TRBJ1-4; D unclear. The CDR3 is made up of 14 amino acids. The V end was cut by 3 bases, the J end by 2 bases, with 7 bases between. CDR1 SEHNR and CDR2 FQNEAQ come from the germline V gene (reference sequence). The CDR3 region is CASSLRGTNEKLFF. CDR3 DNA: TGTGCCAGCAGCTTGAGAGGCACTAATGAAAAACTGTTTTTT.

A remark on this clone: One end of the junction fails to match germline, which may point to a read error. This rearrangement joins TRBV2 to TRBJ2-7; 7 positions match TRBD2. The CDR3 consists of 12 residues. Germline CDR1 SNHLY, CDR2 FYNNEI. The CDR3 protein is CARGGLSSEQYF. CDR3 DNA: TGTGCCAGGGGGGGACTATCCTCCGAGCAGTACTTC.

V usage is TRBV5-5 and J usage is TRBJ1-6; 7 positions match TRBD1. Trimming at V came to 3 bases and at J to 5 bases, leaving 5 bases not matched to a gene. The length of the CDR3 is 15 residues. Germline assignment: CDR1 SGHKS and CDR2 YYEKEE (reference sequence). The CDR3 loop is CASSWGTGDNSPLHF. DNA for the CDR3: TGTGCCAGCAGCTGGGGAACAGGGGATAATTCACCCCTCCACTTT.

In this sample, this clone turned up once. The DNA of the CDR3 is TGTGCCACCAGTGATTCGGACGGACTATTAGGCTACACCTTC. Its protein is CATSDSDGLLGYTF. V is TRBV24-1 and J is TRBJ1-2; D unresolved. Between the trimmed V and J ends, which lost 2 bases and 8 bases, there was a span of 14 bases. Germline-derived CDR1 and CDR2 are KGHDR and SFDVKD. This CDR3 spans 14 amino acids.

This chain uses TRBV6-6 with TRBJ2-7; unclear D gene. This CDR3 is 12 amino acids long. Germline lookup yields CDR1 MNHNY and CDR2 SVGAGI (reference sequence). The ends were cut back, 0 bases at V and 4 bases at J, with 4 bases in the middle. DNA for the CDR3: TGTGCCAGCAGTTACTCGAGGTACGAGCAGTACTTC. This codes for CASSYSRYEQYF.

The table lists this clone with a count of one. V and J are TRBV9 and TRBJ2-7, with D uncertain. The germline V gene has CDR1 SGDLS and CDR2 YYNGEE. Trimming pared 0 bases from V and 6 bases from J, leaving 19 bases between. CDR3 length: 16 residues. CDR3 bases: TGTGCCAGCAGCGTAGCGGCCCACAACGTACGAGCCGAGCAGTACTTC. Residues: CASSVAAHNVRAEQYF. The complete variable domain, with remaining parts taken from reference TRBV9 and TRBJ2-7, reads DSGVTQTPKHLITATGQRVTLRCSPRSGDLSVYWYQQSLDQGLQFLIQYYNGEERAKGNILERFSAQQFPDLHSELNLSSLELGDSALYFCASSVAAHNVRAEQYFGPGTRLTVT.

The chain recombines TRBV27 with TRBJ2-6; D call uncertain. This CDR3 has 22 residues. The germline V gene encodes CDR1 MNHEY and CDR2 SMNVEV (reference sequence). Trimming cost V 1 base and J 0 bases, with 25 bases left between them. The CDR3 DNA follows: TGTGCCAGCAGTTTATTATTGCTCCCGAGGCGTTTACTTAGCTCTGGGGCCAACGTCCTGACTTTC. Its translation is CASSLLLLPRRLLSSGANVLTF. The full variable domain, rest sourced from reference TRBV27 and TRBJ2-6, is EAQVTQNPRYLITVTGKKLTVTCSQNMNHEYMSWYRQDPGLGLRQIYYSMNVEVTDKGDVPEGYKVSRKEKRNFPLILESPSPNQTSLYFCASSLLLLPRRLLSSGANVLTFGAGSRLTVL.

J is TRBJ1-4 and V is TRBV28; 8 bases agree with TRBD1. CDR1 and CDR2 from the germline V gene are MDHEN and SYDVKM. This CDR3 is built from 15 residues. The ends lost 3 bases at V and 11 bases at J; junction bases unmatched: 11. In nucleotides, the CDR3 is TGTGCCAGCAGTTTGACCGGGACAGGTAGTACCAAACTGTTTTTT. It specifies CASSLTGTGSTKLFF.

The chain recombines TRBV5-1 with TRBJ1-1, with TRBD1 as a possible D gene (6 bases). V was pared by 5 bases and J by 1 base, with 9 bases between. Looked up from germline, CDR1 is SGHRS and CDR2 is YFSETQ. The CDR3 is 13 amino acids. In nucleotides, the CDR3 is TGCGCCAGCAGTCAGGGGCCGAACACTGAAGCTTTCTTT. This encodes CASSQGPNTEAFF.

This chain joins TRBV29-1 and TRBJ2-3, with 7 bases that match TRBD2. CDR3 length: 12 amino acids. Germline V lookup: CDR1 SQVTM, CDR2 ANQGSEA. The V gene end was trimmed by 6 bases and the J gene end by 5 bases; junction bases not matched to a gene: 5. CDR3 sequence (DNA): TGCAGCGTGAGGGAGGGAATAGATACGCAGTATTTT. This encodes CSVREGIDTQYF.

The V gene is TRBV20-1, the J gene TRBJ1-2, with D possibly being TRBD1 (5 bases). The germline V gene encodes CDR1 DFQATT and CDR2 SNEGSKA (reference sequence). The V end was cut by 3 bases, the J end by 6 bases, with 14 bases between. The CDR3 is 13 amino acids. In DNA, the CDR3 is TGCAGTGCTAGTATCCCCGGGACGAATGGCTACACCTTC. Translated, it gives CSASIPGTNGYTF.

This chain joins TRBV11-2 and TRBJ1-2, with D unclear. Trimming pared 2 bases from V and 6 bases from J, leaving 19 bases between. This CDR3 contains 16 residues. CDR1 and CDR2 from the germline V gene are SGHAT and FQNNGV. The CDR3: CASSLTASRGRHGYTF. CDR3 DNA sequence: TGTGCCAGCAGCTTAACGGCGTCCCGAGGACGCCATGGCTACACCTTC.

The chain carries TRBV4-3 and TRBJ1-1; no definite D call. Trimming left V 3 bases short and J 1 base short, with 6 bases between. CDR1 LGHNA and CDR2 YSLEER come from the germline V gene. The CDR3 has 13 residues. The CDR3 DNA reads as TGCGCCAGCAGCCACGACAAGAACACTGAAGCTTTCTTT. This translates into CASSHDKNTEAFF.

The chain has TRBV28 and TRBJ2-2; the D gene is possibly TRBD1 (6 bases). Germline-derived CDR1 and CDR2 are MDHEN and SYDVKM. V was pared by 2 bases and J by 6 bases, with 7 bases between. The CDR3 is 13 amino acids. The CDR3 here is CASSLNRAGELFF. CDR3 nucleotides: TGTGCCAGCAGTTTAAACAGGGCCGGGGAGCTGTTTTTT.

This clone was observed once. The chain couples TRBV7-9 to TRBJ1-6, with a possible D match to TRBD1 (5 bases). Germline lookup yields CDR1 SEHNR and CDR2 FQNEAQ (reference sequence). The V gene lost 5 bases and the J gene lost 10 bases, with 18 bases spanning the gap. This CDR3 is 15 amino acids long. CDR3 nucleotides: TGTGCCAGCAGCGCCCCTGGGGCCGGCGGATCACCCCTCCACTTT. It translates to CASSAPGAGGSPLHF.

This sequence joins TRBV3-1 (or the pseudogene TRBV3-2) and TRBJ2-1; 11 bases are a match to TRBD2. The germline gives CDR1 LGHDT, CDR2 YNNKEL (reference sequence). With 0 bases clipped from V and 4 bases from J, the junction kept 11 bases outside the gene matches. The CDR3 spans 19 residues. CDR3 loop: CASSQDGGLAGGNYNEQFF. The CDR3 nucleotides read TGTGCCAGCAGCCAAGACGGAGGTTTAGCGGGAGGGAATTACAATGAGCAGTTCTTC.

The rearrangement joins TRBV19 to TRBJ1-4; no firm D call. The CDR3 is 11 amino acids. Germline V gene lookup returns CDR1 LNHDA and CDR2 SQIVND (reference sequence). V gave up 6 bases and J gave up 4 bases, with 3 bases separating them. CDR3 DNA: TGTGCCAGTAGGAATAATGAAAAACTGTTTTTT. Translated, it gives CASRNNEKLFF.

This rearrangement joins TRBV7-8 to TRBJ2-3, with D hard to call. Germline-derived CDR1 and CDR2 are SGHVS and FQNEAQ. The CDR3 loop spans 14 amino acids. V shed 5 bases and J shed 0 bases, with 9 bases lying between them. CDR3: CASSPLRSTDTQYF. CDR3 nucleotide sequence: TGTGCCAGCAGCCCCCTCAGAAGCACAGATACGCAGTATTTT.

This chain links TRBV5-1 with TRBJ1-2; unclear D gene. The CDR3 runs 14 residues. V lost 0 bases, J lost 2 bases, and 8 bases lay in between. Germline values: CDR1 SGHRS, CDR2 YFSETQ. The CDR3, as DNA: TGCGCCAGCAGCTTGGTAGGAGAGAACTATGGCTACACCTTC. This gives the protein CASSLVGENYGYTF.

The rearrangement joins TRBV19 to TRBJ1-1, with TRBD1 matching 9 bases. The germline gives CDR1 LNHDA, CDR2 SQIVND (reference sequence). The ends lost 4 bases at V and 3 bases at J; junction bases unmatched: 6. This CDR3 comprises 15 residues. CDR3: CASSTRTGAHTEAFF. CDR3 bases: TGTGCCAGTAGTACTCGGACAGGGGCGCACACTGAAGCTTTCTTT.

The chain couples TRBV6-6 to TRBJ2-7; D gene ambiguous. The germline V gene encodes CDR1 MNHNY and CDR2 SVGAGI (reference sequence). V lost 2 bases, J lost 6 bases, and 14 bases lay in between. The CDR3 loop spans 14 amino acids. CDR3 in DNA: TGTGCCAGCAGTTACGGACGGCTGGGCCTCGAGCAGTACTTC. This encodes CASSYGRLGLEQYF.

V gene TRBV10-3 combines with J gene TRBJ2-2; the D gene is possibly TRBD2 (6 bases). Per germline, CDR1 ENHRY and CDR2 SYGVKD. Trimming shortened V by 5 bases and J by 8 bases, and 12 bases separated the two germline ends. This CDR3 region has 13 residues. Written as DNA, the CDR3 is TGTGCCATCAGTCCCTCCCGGGGGGGGGAGCTGTTTTTT. It specifies CAISPSRGGELFF.

Regarding this clone: This sample also contains other DNA sequences that code for the same CDR3. This chain links TRBV6-5 with TRBJ2-7; maybe TRBD1 (5 bases). Germline V CDR1 and CDR2: MNHEY, SVGAGI. This CDR3 contains 13 residues. Trimming shortened V by 4 bases and J by 2 bases, and 9 bases separated the two germline ends. The CDR3 here is CASSSTEAYEQYF. In DNA form, the CDR3 reads TGTGCCAGCAGTTCGACAGAGGCCTACGAGCAGTACTTC.

This clone occurred once. The chain links TRBV7-9 to TRBJ1-4; D ambiguous. The CDR3 spans 13 residues. V shed 3 bases and J shed 8 bases, with 10 bases lying between them. Germline V gene lookup returns CDR1 SEHNR and CDR2 FQNEAQ (reference sequence). The CDR3 nucleotides read TGTGCCAGCAGCTTTGGTGCTGGCGAAAAACTGTTTTTT. Protein sequence: CASSFGAGEKLFF.

This rearrangement joins TRBV5-1 to TRBJ1-3; no clear D gene. This CDR3 is built from 15 residues. The germline V gene has CDR1 SGHRS and CDR2 YFSETQ. V was pared by 4 bases and J by 0 bases, with 11 bases between. CDR3 in amino acids: CASSADGRSGNTIYF. Written as DNA, the CDR3 is TGCGCCAGCAGCGCCGACGGACGCTCTGGAAACACCATATATTTT.

V usage is TRBV18 and J usage is TRBJ1-6; D might be TRBD1 (5 bases). Germline CDR1 and CDR2: KGHSH and LQKENI. The CDR3 has 14 amino acids. V lost 2 bases, J lost 9 bases, and 11 bases lay in between. The CDR3 sequence is CASSPDAGGSPLHF. The CDR3 DNA reads TGTGCCAGCTCACCAGATGCCGGGGGTTCACCCCTCCACTTT. The entire variable domain, with the rest obtained from reference TRBV18 and TRBJ1-6, is as follows: NAGVMQNPRHLVRRRGQEARLRCSPMKGHSHVYWYRQLPEEGLKFMVYLQKENIIDESGMPKERFSAEFPKEGPSILRIQQVVRGDSAAYFCASSPDAGGSPLHFGNGTRLTVT.

This clone was recorded a few times. The V and J genes are TRBV28 and TRBJ2-3, with 9 bases lining up with TRBD2. The CDR3 extends over 18 amino acids. Per the germline V gene, CDR1 is MDHEN and CDR2 is SYDVKM. Trimming took 1 base from V and 1 from J; bases not matched to a gene: 9. The CDR3 DNA is TGTGCCAGCAGTTTATCGCGCGGACTAGCGATGGGCACAGATACGCAGTATTTT. Its translation: CASSLSRGLAMGTDTQYF.